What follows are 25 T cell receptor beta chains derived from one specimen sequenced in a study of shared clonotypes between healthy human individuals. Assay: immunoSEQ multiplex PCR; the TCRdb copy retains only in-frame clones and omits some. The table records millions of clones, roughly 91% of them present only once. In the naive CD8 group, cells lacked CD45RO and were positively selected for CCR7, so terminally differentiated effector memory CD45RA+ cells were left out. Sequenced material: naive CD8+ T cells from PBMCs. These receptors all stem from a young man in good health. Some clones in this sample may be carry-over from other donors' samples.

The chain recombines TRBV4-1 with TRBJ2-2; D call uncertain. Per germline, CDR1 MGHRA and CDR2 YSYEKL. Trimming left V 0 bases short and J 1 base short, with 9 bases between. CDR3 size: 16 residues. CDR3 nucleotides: TGCGCCAGCAGCCAAGATATGGCTCAGAACACCGGGGAGCTGTTTTTT. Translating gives CASSQDMAQNTGELFF.

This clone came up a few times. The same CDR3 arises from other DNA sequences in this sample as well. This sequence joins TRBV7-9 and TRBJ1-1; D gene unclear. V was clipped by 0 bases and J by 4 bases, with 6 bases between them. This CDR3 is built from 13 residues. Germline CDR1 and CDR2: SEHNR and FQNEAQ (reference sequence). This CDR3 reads CASSLALGTEAFF. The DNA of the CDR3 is TGTGCCAGCAGCTTAGCCCTGGGCACTGAAGCTTTCTTT.

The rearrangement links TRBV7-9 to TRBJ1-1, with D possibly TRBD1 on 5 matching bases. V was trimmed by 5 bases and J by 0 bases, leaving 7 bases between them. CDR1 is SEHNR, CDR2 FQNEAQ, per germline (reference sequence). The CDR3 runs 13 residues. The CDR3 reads CASSQTVNTEAFF. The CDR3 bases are TGTGCCAGCAGCCAGACAGTGAACACTGAAGCTTTCTTT.

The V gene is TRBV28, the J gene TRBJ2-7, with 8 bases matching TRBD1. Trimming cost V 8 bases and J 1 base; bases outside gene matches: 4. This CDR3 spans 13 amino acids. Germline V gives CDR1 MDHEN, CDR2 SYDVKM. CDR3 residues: CASRDRTSYEQYF. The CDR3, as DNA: TGTGCCAGCCGGGACAGGACATCCTACGAGCAGTACTTC.

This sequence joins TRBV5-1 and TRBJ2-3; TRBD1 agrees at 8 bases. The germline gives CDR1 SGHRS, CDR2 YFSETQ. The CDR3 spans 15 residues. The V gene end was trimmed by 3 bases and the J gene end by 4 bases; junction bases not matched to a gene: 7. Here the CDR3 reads CASSSGQGGADTQYF. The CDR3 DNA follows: TGCGCCAGCAGCTCCGGACAGGGTGGAGCAGATACGCAGTATTTT.

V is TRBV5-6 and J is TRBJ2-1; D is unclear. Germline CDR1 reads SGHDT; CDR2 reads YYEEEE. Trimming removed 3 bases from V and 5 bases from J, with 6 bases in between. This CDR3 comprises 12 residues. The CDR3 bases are TGTGCCAGCAGCTCTGGTGACAATGAGCAGTTCTTC. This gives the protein CASSSGDNEQFF.

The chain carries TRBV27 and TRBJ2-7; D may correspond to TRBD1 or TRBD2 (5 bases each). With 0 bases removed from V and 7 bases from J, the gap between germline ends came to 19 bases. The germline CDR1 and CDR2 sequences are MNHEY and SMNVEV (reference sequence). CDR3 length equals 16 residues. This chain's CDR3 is CASSLSGTTAYWEQYF. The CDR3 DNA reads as TGTGCCAGCAGTTTATCTGGGACCACTGCCTACTGGGAGCAGTACTTC.

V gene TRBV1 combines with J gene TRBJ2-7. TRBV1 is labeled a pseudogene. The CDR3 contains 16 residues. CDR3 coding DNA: TGCACCAGCGGGGAGGGAGGGGGCGAGTTTAGCGACGAGCAGTACTTC. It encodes CTSGEGGGEFSDEQYF.

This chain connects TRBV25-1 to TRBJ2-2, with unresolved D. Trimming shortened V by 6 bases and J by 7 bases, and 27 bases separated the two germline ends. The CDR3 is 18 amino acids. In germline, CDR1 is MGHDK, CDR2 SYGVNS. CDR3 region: CASSPSGQVFLASGELFF. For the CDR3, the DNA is TGTGCCAGCAGCCCTTCTGGGCAGGTCTTCCTCGCTAGCGGGGAGCTGTTTTTT.

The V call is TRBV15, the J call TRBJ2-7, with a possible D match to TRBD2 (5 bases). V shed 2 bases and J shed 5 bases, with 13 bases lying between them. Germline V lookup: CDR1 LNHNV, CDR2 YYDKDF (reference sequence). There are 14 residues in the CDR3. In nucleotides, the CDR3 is TGTGCCACCAGCAGATCGTGGGAGCTACACGAGCAGTACTTC. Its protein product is CATSRSWELHEQYF.

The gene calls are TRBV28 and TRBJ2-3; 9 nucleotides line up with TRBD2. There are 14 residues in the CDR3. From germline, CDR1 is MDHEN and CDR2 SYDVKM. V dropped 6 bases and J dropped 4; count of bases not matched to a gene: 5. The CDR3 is CASSAGGRPDTQYF. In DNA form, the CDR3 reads TGTGCCAGCAGCGCGGGAGGGCGTCCAGATACGCAGTATTTT.

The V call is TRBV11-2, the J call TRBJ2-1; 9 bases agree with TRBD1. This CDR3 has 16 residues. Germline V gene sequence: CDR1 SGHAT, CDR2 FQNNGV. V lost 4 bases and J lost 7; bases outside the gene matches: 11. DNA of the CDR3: TGTGCCAGCAGCTCAAGTCCGGGACAGGGATGGAATGAGCAGTTCTTC. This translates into CASSSSPGQGWNEQFF.

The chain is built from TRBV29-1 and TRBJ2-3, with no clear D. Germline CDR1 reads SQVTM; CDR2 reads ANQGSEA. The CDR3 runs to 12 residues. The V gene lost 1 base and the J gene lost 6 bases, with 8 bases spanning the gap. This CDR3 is CSVEAPPDTQYF. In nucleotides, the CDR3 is TGCAGCGTTGAAGCACCGCCGGATACGCAGTATTTT.

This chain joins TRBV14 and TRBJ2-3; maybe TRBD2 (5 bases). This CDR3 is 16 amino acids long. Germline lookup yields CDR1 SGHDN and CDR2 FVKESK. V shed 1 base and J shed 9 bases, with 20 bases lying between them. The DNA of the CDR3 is TGTGCCAGCAGCCAAGTTACGACCCGACCGGGCGGGACGCAGTATTTT. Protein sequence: CASSQVTTRPGGTQYF. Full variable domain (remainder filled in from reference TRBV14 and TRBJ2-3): EAGVTQFPSHSVIEKGQTVTLRCDPISGHDNLYWYRRVMGKEIKFLLHFVKESKQDESGMPNNRFLAERTGGTYSTLKVQPAELEDSGVYFCASSQVTTRPGGTQYFGPGTRLTVL.

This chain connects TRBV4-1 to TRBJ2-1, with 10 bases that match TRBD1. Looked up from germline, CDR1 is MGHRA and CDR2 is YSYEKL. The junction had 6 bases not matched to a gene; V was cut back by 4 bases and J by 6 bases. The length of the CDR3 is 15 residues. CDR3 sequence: CASSLIGTGVNEQFF. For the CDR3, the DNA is TGCGCCAGCAGCCTGATTGGGACAGGGGTCAATGAGCAGTTCTTC.

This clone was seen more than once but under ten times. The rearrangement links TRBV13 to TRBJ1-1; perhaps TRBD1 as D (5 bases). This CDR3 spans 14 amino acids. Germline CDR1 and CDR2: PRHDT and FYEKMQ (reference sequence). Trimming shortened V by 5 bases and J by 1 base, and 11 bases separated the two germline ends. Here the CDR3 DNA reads TGTGCCAGCAGCCCAAGACAGAAGAACACTGAAGCTTTCTTT. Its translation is CASSPRQKNTEAFF.

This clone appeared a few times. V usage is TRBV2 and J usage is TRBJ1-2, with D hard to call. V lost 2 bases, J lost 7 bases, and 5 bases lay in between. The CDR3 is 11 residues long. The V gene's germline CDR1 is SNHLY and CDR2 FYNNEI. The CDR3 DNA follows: TGTGCCAGCAGTGAATCATCTGGCTACACCTTC. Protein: CASSESSGYTF.

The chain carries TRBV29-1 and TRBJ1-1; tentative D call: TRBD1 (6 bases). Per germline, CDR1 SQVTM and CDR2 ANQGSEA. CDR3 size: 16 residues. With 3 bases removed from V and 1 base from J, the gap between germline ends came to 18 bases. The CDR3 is CSVDRRTALTNTEAFF. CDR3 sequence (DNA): TGCAGCGTTGACAGACGGACAGCATTAACGAACACTGAAGCTTTCTTT. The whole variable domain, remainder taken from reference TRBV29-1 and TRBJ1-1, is SAVISQKPSRDICQRGTSLTIQCQVDSQVTMMFWYRQQPGQSLTLIATANQGSEATYESGFVIDKFPISRPNLTFSTLTVSNMSPEDSSIYLCSVDRRTALTNTEAFFGQGTRLTVV.

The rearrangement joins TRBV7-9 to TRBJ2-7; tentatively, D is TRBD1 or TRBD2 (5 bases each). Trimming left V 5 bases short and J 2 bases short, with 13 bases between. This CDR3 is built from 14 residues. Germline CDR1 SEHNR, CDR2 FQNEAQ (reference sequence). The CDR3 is CASSTRDGAYEQYF. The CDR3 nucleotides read TGTGCCAGCAGCACCCGGGACGGGGCCTACGAGCAGTACTTC. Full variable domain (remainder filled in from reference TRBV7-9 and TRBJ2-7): DTGVSQNPRHKITKRGQNVTFRCDPISEHNRLYWYRQTLGQGPEFLTYFQNEAQLEKSRLLSDRFSAERPKGSFSTLEIQRTEQGDSAMYLCASSTRDGAYEQYFGPGTRLTVT.

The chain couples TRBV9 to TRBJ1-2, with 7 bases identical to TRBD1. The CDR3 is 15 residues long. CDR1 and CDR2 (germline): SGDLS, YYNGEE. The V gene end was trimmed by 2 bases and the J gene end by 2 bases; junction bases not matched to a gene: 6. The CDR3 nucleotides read TGTGCCAGCAGCGTCCCAGACAGGGTGAACTATGGCTACACCTTC. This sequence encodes CASSVPDRVNYGYTF.

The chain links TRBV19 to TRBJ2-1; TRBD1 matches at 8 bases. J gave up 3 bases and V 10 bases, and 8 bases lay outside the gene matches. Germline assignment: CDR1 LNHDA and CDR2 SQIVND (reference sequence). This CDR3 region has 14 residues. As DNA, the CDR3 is TGTGCCATATCAGACACAGGGGGCTACAATGAGCAGTTCTTC. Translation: CAISDTGGYNEQFF.

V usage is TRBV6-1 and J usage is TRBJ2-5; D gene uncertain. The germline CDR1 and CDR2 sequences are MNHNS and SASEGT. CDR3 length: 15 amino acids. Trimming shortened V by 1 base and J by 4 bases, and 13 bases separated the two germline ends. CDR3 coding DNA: TGTGCCAGCAGTGAAGGACTCTCCCGGACAGAGACCCAGTACTTC. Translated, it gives CASSEGLSRTETQYF.

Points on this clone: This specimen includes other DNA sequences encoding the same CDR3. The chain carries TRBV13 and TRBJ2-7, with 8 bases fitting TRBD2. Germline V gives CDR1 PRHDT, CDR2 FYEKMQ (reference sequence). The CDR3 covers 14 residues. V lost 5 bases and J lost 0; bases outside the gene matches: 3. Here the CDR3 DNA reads TGTGCCAGCAGCCTAAGCGGGAGCTCCTACGAGCAGTACTTC. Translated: CASSLSGSSYEQYF. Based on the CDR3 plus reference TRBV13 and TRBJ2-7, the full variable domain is AAGVIQSPRHLIKEKRETATLKCYPIPRHDTVYWYQQGPGQDPQFLISFYEKMQSDKGSIPDRFSAQQFSDYHSELNMSSLELGDSALYFCASSLSGSSYEQYFGPGTRLTVT.

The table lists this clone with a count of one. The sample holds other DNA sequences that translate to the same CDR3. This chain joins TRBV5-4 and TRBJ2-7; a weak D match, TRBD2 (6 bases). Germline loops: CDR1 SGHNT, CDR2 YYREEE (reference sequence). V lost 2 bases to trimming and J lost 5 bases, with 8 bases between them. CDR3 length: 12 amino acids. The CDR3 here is CASSFGGDEQYF. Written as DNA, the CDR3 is TGTGCCAGCAGCTTCGGAGGGGACGAGCAGTACTTC.

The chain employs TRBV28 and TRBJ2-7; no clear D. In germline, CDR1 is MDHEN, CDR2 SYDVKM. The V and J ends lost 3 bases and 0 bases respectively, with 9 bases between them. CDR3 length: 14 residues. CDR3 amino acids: CASSFGTTSYEQYF. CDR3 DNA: TGTGCCAGCAGTTTTGGTACTACCTCCTACGAGCAGTACTTC.